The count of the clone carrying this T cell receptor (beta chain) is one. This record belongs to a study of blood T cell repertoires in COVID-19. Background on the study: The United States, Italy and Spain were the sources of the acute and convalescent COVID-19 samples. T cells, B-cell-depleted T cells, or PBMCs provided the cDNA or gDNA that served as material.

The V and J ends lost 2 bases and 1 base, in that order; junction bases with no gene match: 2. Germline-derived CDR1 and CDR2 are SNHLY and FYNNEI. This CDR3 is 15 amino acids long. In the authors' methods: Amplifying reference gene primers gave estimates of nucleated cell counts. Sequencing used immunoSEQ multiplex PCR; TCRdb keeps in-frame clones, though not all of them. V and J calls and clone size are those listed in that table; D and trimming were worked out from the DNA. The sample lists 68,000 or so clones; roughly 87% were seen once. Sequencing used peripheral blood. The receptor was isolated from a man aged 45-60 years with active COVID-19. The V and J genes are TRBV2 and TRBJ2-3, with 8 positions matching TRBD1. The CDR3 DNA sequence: TGTGCCAGCAGTGAACAGGGACAGGGCACAGATACGCAGTATTTT. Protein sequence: CASSEQGQGTDTQYF.